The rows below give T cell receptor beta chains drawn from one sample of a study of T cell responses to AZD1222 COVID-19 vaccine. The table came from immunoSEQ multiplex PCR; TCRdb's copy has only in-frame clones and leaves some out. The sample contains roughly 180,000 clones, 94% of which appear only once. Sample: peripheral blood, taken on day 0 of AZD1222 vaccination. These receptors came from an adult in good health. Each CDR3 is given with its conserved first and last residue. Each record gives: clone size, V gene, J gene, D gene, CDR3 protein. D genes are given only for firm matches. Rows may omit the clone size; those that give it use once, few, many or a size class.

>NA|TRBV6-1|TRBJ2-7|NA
CASKSGMDMSYEQYF
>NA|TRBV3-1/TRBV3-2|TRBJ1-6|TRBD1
CASSYRGSPLHF
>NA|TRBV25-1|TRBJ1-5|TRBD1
CASSGGTEPYSNQPQHF
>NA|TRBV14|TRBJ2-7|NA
CASSQVPLSKGEQYF
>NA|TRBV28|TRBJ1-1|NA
CASRFSGQNTEAFF
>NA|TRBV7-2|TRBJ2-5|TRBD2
CASSLGGLGVETQYF
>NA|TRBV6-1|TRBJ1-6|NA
CASSDLGSAYNSPLHF
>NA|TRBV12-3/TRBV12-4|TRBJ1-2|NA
CASSLDRLYGYTF
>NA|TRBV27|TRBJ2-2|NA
CASRNRGLGELFF
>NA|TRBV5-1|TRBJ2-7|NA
CASSSDLWNEQYF
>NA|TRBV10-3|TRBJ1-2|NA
CAISERRQTNYGYTF
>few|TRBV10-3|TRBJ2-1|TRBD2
CAMSSGSNEQFF
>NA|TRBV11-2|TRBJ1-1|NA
CASSFVSNEAFF
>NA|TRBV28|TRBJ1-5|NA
CASLRGNQPQHF
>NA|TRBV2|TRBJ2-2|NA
CASRMSGGTGELFF
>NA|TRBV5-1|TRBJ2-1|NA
CASSLDGQTYNEQFF
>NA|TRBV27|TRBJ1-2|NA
CASASMDHNYGYTF
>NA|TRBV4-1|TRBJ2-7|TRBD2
CASSLESGSAEQYF
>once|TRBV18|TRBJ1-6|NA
CTSSSGAGETLHF
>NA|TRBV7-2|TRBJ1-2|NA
CASSLGLEVEGGYTF
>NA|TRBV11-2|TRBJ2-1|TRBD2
CASSSGLAGGTRLGEQFF
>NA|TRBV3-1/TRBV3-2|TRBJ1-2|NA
CASSRTDYGYTF
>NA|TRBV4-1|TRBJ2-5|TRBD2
CASSQASSGRVWLGQETQYF
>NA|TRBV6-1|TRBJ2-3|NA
CASSESDTQYF
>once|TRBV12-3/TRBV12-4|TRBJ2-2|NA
CASNSGTGELFF
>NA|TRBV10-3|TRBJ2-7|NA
CAISGQGYEQYF
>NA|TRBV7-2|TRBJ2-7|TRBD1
CASSLDSGGTYEQYF
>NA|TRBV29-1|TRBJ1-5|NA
CSVGGQLNQPQHF
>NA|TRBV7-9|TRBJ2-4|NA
CASSLEVGPLYF
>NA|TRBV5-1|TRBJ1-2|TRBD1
CASSFSPLGQGPYGYTF
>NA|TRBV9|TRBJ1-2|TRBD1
CASSGGQGNYGYTF
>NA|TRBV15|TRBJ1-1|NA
CATSRADSVGNTEAFF
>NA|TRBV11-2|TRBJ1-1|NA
CASSHRRGVDTEAFF
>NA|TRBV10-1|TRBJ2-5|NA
CASSDVEGLKTQYF
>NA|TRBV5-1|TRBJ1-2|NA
CASSFEPNYGYTF
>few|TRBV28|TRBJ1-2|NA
CASRARRGERGYTF
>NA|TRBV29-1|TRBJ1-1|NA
CSVAGHPGRMNTEAFF
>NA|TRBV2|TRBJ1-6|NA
CASSEQGRMSPLHF
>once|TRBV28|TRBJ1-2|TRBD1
CASRPGDRIYGYTF
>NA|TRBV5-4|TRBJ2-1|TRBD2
CASSEPAGAYNEQFF
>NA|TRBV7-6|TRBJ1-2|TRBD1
CASSLVPDGQGGSYGYTF
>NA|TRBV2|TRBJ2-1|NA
CASKMQGRSSYNEQFF
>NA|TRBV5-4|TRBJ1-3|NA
CASSHPQGTSGNTIYF
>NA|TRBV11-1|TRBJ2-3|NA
CASSLGQPTDTQYF
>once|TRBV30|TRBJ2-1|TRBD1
CAWRRTGGGEQFF
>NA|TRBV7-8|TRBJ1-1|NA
CASSYIRGVRTEAFF
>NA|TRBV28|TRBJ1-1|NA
CASSLGGSGTEAFF
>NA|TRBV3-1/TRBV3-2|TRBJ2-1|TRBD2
CASSQEGSGRVYNEQFF
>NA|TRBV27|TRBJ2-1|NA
CASSFSSGYEQFF
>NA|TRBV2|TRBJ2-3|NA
CASSEGREMGQYF
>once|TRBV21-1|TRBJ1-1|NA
CASSFAGVTEAFF
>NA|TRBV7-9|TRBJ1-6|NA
CASSLAPAIYSYNSPLHF
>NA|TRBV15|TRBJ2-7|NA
CATSIAGSYEQYF
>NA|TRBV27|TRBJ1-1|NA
CASSWRILDEAFF
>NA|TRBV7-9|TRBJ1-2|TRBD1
CASSFSPTGNYGYTF
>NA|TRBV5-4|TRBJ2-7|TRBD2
CASSRGRATYEQYF